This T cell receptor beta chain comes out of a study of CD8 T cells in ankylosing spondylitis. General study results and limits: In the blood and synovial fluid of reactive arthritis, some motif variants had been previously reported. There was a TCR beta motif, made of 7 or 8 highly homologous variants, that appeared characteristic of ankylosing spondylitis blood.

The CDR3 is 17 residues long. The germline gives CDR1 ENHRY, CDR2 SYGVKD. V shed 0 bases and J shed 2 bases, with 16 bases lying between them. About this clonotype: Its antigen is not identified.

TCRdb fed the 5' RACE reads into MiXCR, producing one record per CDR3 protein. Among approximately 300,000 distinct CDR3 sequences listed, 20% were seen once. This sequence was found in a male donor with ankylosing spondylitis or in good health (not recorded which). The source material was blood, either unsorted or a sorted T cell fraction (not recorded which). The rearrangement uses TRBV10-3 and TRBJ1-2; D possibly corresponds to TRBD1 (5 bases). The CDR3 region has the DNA TGTGCCATCAGTGAGTCGATTCTTGAGGGACCAAACTATGGCTACACCTTC. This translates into CAISESILEGPNYGYTF.